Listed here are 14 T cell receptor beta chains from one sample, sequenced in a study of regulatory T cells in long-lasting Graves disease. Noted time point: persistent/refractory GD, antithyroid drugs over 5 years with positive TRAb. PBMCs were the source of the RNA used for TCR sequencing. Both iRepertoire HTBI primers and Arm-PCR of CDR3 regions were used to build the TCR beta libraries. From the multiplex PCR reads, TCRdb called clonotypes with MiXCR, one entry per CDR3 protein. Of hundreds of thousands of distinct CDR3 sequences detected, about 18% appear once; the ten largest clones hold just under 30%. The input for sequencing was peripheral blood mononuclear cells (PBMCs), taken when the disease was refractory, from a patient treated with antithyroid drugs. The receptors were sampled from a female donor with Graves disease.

The DNA for the CDR3 is TGTGCCAGCAGTCCCCGAATAGACAGGGGCAGGTCACCCCTCCACTTT. Its protein product is CASSPRIDRGRSPLHF. The gene calls are TRBV27 and TRBJ1-6; 8 bases line up with TRBD1. This CDR3 spans 16 amino acids. Germline values: CDR1 MNHEY, CDR2 SMNVEV (reference sequence). Trimming removed 5 bases from V and 10 bases from J; junction bases left unmatched: 13.

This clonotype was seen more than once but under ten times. This CDR3 reads CASSLDGGDNEKLFF. The CDR3 nucleotides are TGTGCCAGCAGCTTAGACGGGGGGGATAATGAAAAACTGTTTTTT. The V call is TRBV7-2, the J call TRBJ1-4; TRBD1 is a possible D gene (5 bases). In germline, CDR1 is SGHTA, CDR2 FQGNSA. This CDR3 region has 15 residues. Trimming took 1 base from V and 4 from J, leaving 10 bases between them.

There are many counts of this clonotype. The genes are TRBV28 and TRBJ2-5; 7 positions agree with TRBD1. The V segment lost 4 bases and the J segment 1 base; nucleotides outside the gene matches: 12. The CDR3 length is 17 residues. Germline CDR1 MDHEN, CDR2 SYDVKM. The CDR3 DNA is TGTGCCAGCAGTTCCATTCGACAGGGAGCCTTCCAAGAGACCCAGTACTTC. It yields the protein CASSSIRQGAFQETQYF.

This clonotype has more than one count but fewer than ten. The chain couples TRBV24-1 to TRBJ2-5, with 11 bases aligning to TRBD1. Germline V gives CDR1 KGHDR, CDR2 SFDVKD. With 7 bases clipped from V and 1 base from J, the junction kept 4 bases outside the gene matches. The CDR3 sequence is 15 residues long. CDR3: CATSPGQGVQETQYF. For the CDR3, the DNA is TGTGCCACCAGCCCGGGACAGGGGGTCCAAGAGACCCAGTACTTC.

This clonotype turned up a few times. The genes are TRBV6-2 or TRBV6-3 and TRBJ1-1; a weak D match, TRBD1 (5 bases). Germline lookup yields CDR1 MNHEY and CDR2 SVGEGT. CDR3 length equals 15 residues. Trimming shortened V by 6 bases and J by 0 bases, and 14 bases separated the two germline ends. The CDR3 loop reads CASRPGASMNTEAFF. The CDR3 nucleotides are TGTGCCAGCAGGCCTGGGGCCTCGATGAACACTGAAGCTTTCTTT.

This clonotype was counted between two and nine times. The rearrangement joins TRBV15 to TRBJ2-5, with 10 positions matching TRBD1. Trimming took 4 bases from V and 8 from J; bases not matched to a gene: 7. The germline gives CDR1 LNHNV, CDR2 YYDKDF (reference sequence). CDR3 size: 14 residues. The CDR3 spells CATSTRTGGRTQYF. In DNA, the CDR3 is TGTGCCACCAGCACTAGGACAGGGGGGAGAACCCAGTACTTC.

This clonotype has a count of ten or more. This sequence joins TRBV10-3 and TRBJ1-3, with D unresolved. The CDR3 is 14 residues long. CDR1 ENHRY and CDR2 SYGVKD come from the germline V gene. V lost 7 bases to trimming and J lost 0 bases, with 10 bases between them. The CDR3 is CAINSVGSGNTIYF. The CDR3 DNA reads TGTGCCATCAATTCTGTGGGCTCTGGAAACACCATATATTTT.

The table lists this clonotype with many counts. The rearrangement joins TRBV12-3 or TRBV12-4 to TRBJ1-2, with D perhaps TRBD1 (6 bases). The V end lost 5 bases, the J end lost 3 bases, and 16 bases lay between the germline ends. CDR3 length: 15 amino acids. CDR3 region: CASSLLGQFHYGYTF. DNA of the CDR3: TGTGCCAGCAGTCTACTCGGACAGTTCCACTATGGCTACACCTTC.

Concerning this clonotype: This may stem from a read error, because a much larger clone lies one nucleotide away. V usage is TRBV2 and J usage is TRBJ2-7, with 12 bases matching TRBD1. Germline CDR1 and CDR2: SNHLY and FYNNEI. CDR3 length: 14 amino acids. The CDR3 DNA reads TGTGCCAGCGGGGTCGGGACAGGGGGCCTCGAGCAGTGCTTC. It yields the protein CASGVGTGGLEQCF.

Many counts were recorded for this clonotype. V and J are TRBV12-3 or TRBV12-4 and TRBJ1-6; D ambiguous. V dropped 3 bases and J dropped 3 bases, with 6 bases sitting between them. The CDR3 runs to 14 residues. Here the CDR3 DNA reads TGTGCCAGCAGTTTGCGGGGCTATAATTCACCCCTCCACTTT. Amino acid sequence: CASSLRGYNSPLHF.

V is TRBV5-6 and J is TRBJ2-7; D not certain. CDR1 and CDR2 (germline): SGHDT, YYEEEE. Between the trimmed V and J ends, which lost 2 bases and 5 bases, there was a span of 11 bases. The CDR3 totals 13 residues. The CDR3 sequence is CASSFTASNEQYF. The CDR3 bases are TGTGCCAGCAGCTTTACGGCCTCGAACGAGCAGTACTTC.

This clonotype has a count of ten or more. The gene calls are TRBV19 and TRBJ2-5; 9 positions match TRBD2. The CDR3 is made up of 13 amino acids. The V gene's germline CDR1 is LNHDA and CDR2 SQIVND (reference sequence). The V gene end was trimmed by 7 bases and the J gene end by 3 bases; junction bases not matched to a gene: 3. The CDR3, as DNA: TGTGCCAGTACCCCTAGCGGGGAAGAGACCCAGTACTTC. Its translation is CASTPSGEETQYF.

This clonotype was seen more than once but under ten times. Here the CDR3 reads CASSSQGGSGELFF. The CDR3 DNA sequence: TGTGCCAGCAGCTCCCAAGGCGGTTCCGGGGAGCTGTTTTTT. V usage is TRBV7-2 and J usage is TRBJ2-2; the D is unclear. V lost 4 bases to trimming and J lost 6 bases, with 12 bases between them. The CDR3 is made up of 14 amino acids. From germline, CDR1 is SGHTA and CDR2 FQGNSA.

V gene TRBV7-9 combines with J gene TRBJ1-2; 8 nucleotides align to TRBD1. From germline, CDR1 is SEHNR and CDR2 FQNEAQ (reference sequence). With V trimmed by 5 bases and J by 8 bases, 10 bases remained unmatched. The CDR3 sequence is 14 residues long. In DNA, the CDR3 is TGTGCCAGCAGCCCTGGACAGGGTACAGTAGGCTACACCTTC. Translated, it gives CASSPGQGTVGYTF.